This T cell receptor (beta chain) was sequenced in a study of regulatory T cells in long-lasting Graves disease. This CDR3 region has 13 residues. The V segment lost 7 bases and the J segment 4 bases; nucleotides outside the gene matches: 7. Germline loops: CDR1 SQVTM, CDR2 ANQGSEA. Building of the TCR beta libraries involved iRepertoire HTBI primers and Arm-PCR of CDR3 regions. TCRdb re-derived calls from the multiplex PCR reads in MiXCR, one entry per CDR3 protein. Of a few hundred thousand distinct CDR3 sequences in the sample, around 19% were seen once. Time point indicated: newly diagnosed GD, antithyroid drugs for less than 3 months. There was RNA extracted from PBMCs, and the TCR library was made from it. This clonotype was seen ten or more times. These data are also associated with another study on T cells in Graves' hyperthyroidism and ophthalmopathy. That paper notes: Clinical symptoms, serum thyroxine, TRAb, thyroid ultrasound and orbital computed tomography established diagnosis.

The chain recombines TRBV29-1 with TRBJ1-2, with 9 bases matching TRBD1. Sequences were derived from peripheral blood mononuclear cells (PBMCs), sampled at new diagnosis, from a patient treated with antithyroid drugs. The sequence was obtained from a woman in her thirties with Graves disease. Here the CDR3 reads CSAKGQGSYGYTF. The CDR3 DNA sequence: TGCAGCGCCAAGGGACAGGGAAGCTATGGCTACACCTTC.